This TCR beta chain was found in a study of Graves' ophthalmopathy and Graves' hyperthyroidism. Study-level findings and limits: The model predicted ophthalmopathy progression with around 70% sensitivity and 72.22% specificity. In blood, most expanded thyroid clonotypes above 0.001 frequency were also detected.

RNA transcripts yielded amplified TCR beta CDR3 regions. HTBI primers were used in a first-round RT-PCR, which preceded a second-round multiplex PCR. TCRdb called the multiplex PCR reads again in MiXCR, with one record for every CDR3 protein. There are 300,000 to 500,000 distinct CDR3 sequences in the sample; approximately 15% occur only once, and 5.5% to 7% lies in the top ten. V lost 4 bases to trimming and J lost 6 bases, with 10 bases between them. Per the germline V gene, CDR1 is MNHNS and CDR2 is SASEGT. This CDR3 contains 13 residues. For this clonotype: Its antigen is not identified.

The chain combines TRBV6-1 with TRBJ1-5; a weak D match, TRBD1 (5 bases). The sequence was obtained from a woman between 18 and 29 years old with stable Graves' hyperthyroidism. Sample: peripheral blood. This CDR3 is CASSASGTQPQHF. CDR3 DNA sequence: TGTGCCAGCAGTGCCTCCGGGACTCAGCCCCAGCATTTT.